The T cell receptor beta chain described here comes from a study of T cells in Graves' hyperthyroidism and ophthalmopathy. TCR beta CDR3 regions were amplified from RNA transcripts. Researchers ran a first-round RT-PCR on the TCR CDR3 using the HTBI primer set. TCRdb re-derived calls from the multiplex PCR reads in MiXCR, one entry per CDR3 protein. Of 450,000 to 650,000 distinct CDR3 sequences listed, less than 25% are singletons. Hyperthyroidism in the patients, aged 18 to 65, was newly diagnosed and under 2 months in duration. PBMCs were sourced from around 10 ml fresh peripheral blood. To note about this clonotype: The antigen remains undetermined.

General observations from the study: Most clonotypes that expanded in the thyroid above 0.001 also showed up in blood. A median around 6 months before onset, the model predicted ophthalmopathy.

Sequenced: blood. The receptor was derived from a man aged 18-30 years with Graves' hyperthyroidism.

Here the CDR3 reads CASSPTRGPSYEQYF. CDR3 nucleotide sequence: TGTGCCAGCAGTCCTACCAGGGGTCCCTCCTACGAGCAGTACTTC. This chain uses TRBV27 with TRBJ2-7; tentative D call: TRBD1 (6 bases). This CDR3 is 15 amino acids long. Trimming left V 5 bases short and J 0 bases short, with 14 bases between. Germline CDR1 and CDR2: MNHEY and SMNVEV (reference sequence).